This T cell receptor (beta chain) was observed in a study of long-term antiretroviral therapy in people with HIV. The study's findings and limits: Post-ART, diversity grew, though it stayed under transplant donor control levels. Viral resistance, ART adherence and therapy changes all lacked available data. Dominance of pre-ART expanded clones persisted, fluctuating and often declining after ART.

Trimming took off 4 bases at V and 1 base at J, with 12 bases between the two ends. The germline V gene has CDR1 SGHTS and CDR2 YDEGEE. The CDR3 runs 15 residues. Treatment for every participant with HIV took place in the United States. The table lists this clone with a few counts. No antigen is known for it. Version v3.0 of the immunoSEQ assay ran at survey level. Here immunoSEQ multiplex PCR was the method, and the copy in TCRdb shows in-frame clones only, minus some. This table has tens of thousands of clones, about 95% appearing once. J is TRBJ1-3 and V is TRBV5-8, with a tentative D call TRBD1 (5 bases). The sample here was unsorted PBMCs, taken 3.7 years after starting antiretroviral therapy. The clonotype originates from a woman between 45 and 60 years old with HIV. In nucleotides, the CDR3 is TGTGCCAGCAGCCTTCGGAGGGGATCTGGAAACACCATATATTTT. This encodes CASSLRRGSGNTIYF.